This TCR beta chain was captured in a study of T cells in Graves' hyperthyroidism and ophthalmopathy. Study conclusions and caveats: Researchers report that a 13 V-J model separated ophthalmopathy from stable hyperthyroidism.

At least ten counts were recorded for this clonotype. Its cognate antigen is unknown. The source material, RNA transcripts, was used to amplify TCR beta CDR3 regions. HTBI primers drove first-round RT-PCR of the TCR CDR3. Each CDR3 protein gets one entry after TCRdb re-called the multiplex PCR reads with MiXCR. The sample lists roughly 170,000 distinct CDR3 sequences; about a sixth were seen once. No ophthalmopathy progression within 18 months constituted stable Graves' hyperthyroidism. Patients were excluded for uncontrolled infection, other autoimmune disease, pregnancy or lactation. V was trimmed by 7 bases and J by 4 bases, leaving 10 bases between them. The CDR3 totals 12 residues. Germline V gene lookup returns CDR1 SEHNR and CDR2 FQNEAQ (reference sequence).

Sequenced sample: blood. The rearrangement links TRBV7-9 to TRBJ1-1, with D perhaps TRBD1 (5 bases). The clonotype comes from a woman aged 45-60 years with Graves' hyperthyroidism. CDR3 sequence (DNA): TGTGCCAGCAATTACCAGGGCACTGAAGCTTTCTTT. Amino acid sequence: CASNYQGTEAFF.